A selection of T cell receptor beta chains follows, all from one sample in a study of T cell changes during pregnancy in multiple sclerosis. The protocol was immunoSEQ multiplex PCR, while the TCRdb copy is restricted to in-frame clones and leaves out a portion. The table lists about 110,000 clones, about 94% of them singletons. This specimen was peripheral blood, taken in the third trimester of pregnancy. The receptors stem from a female donor with multiple sclerosis, enrolled in a pregnancy study. CDR3s include the opening cysteine and the closing phenylalanine or tryptophan. A D gene is named only where the DNA matches it firmly. Rows may omit the clone size; those that give it use once, few, many or a size class.

J gene | clone size | D gene | V gene | CDR3 DNA | CDR3 protein
TRBJ2-1 | - | TRBD1 | TRBV25-1 | TGTGCCAGCAGTGAATCCGACAGGGGGCTCTACAATGAGCAGTTCTTC | CASSESDRGLYNEQFF
TRBJ2-1 | - | TRBD1 | TRBV2 | TGTGCCAGCAGCGCGGACAGGGGAGTTTACAATGAGCAGTTCTTC | CASSADRGVYNEQFF
TRBJ2-2 | - | - | TRBV27 | TGTGCCAGCAGTTTAATACAGGGAAAGTCCGGGGAGCTGTTTTTT | CASSLIQGKSGELFF
TRBJ1-4 | - | TRBD1 | TRBV29-1 | TGCAGCGTAGGACAGGGAGCAACCCCTGAAAAACTGTTTTTT | CSVGQGATPEKLFF
TRBJ1-5 | once | TRBD1 | TRBV19 | TGTGCCAGTAGCTTGCAGGGGGCTGGGAATCAGCCCCAGCATTTT | CASSLQGAGNQPQHF
TRBJ2-1 | - | TRBD1 | TRBV28 | TGTGCCAGCAGCCAACCAGGGGGCCATGAGCAGTTCTTC | CASSQPGGHEQFF
TRBJ2-5 | - | TRBD2 | TRBV5-1 | TGCGCCAGCAGAGGGACTAGCGGGGCCCCCGGCCGAGAGACCCAGTACTTC | CASRGTSGAPGRETQYF
TRBJ2-1 | - | - | TRBV5-1 | TGCGCCAGCAGTCAAACAGGGACCTATGAGCAGTTCTTC | CASSQTGTYEQFF
TRBJ2-7 | - | TRBD1 | TRBV10-3 | TGTGCCATCAGTGGGGGACAGGGTAGCAACGAGCAGTACTTC | CAISGGQGSNEQYF
TRBJ1-1 | - | - | TRBV5-5 | TGTGCCAGCAGCCGCTACGGGGCTGAAGCTTTCTTT | CASSRYGAEAFF
TRBJ1-3 | - | - | TRBV7-9 | TGTGCCAGCAGCTTAGCGGGGGGCTCTGGAAACACCATATATTTT | CASSLAGGSGNTIYF
TRBJ2-5 | - | - | TRBV5-1 | TGCGCCAGCAGCTTGGCCTTAAGGGGTGAACAAGAGACCCAGTACTTC | CASSLALRGEQETQYF
TRBJ1-5 | - | - | TRBV5-6 | TGTGCCAGCAGCTTGAGCCGGAGATTCCAGCATTTT | CASSLSRRFQHF
TRBJ1-2 | - | TRBD1 | TRBV30 | TGTGCCTGGACCGGGACAGGGGATAATGGCTACACCTTC | CAWTGTGDNGYTF
TRBJ2-1 | - | TRBD2 | TRBV25-1 | TGTGCCAGTAGACTAGCGGGCGTATACAATGAGCAGTTCTTC | CASRLAGVYNEQFF
TRBJ1-2 | - | TRBD1 | TRBV28 | TGTGCCAGCAGGACCCCCACAGGGGGCTATGGCTACACCTTC | CASRTPTGGYGYTF
TRBJ2-1 | - | TRBD2 | TRBV6-1 | TGTGCCAGCAGTTTAGCGGGGACCGTCAATGAGCAGTTCTTC | CASSLAGTVNEQFF
TRBJ2-6 | - | - | TRBV14 | TGTGCCAGCAGCCTGGTTACTTTCCACTCTGGGGCCAACGTCCTGACTTTC | CASSLVTFHSGANVLTF
TRBJ2-7 | - | TRBD1 | TRBV4-1 | TGCGCCAGCAGCCAAGAAATGACAGGGGACCCCTACGAGCAGTACTTC | CASSQEMTGDPYEQYF
TRBJ2-5 | - | - | TRBV5-1 | TGCGCCAGCAGGGTACGCGGAACCCAAGAGACCCAGTACTTC | CASRVRGTQETQYF
TRBJ2-1 | - | - | TRBV28 | TGTGCCAGCAGCGTCGTGGGGAGGTTGGGCAATGAGCAGTTCTTC | CASSVVGRLGNEQFF
TRBJ2-2 | - | TRBD1 | TRBV5-4 | TGTGCCAGCAGTACCGGGACAGGCTACACCGGGGAGCTGTTTTTT | CASSTGTGYTGELFF
TRBJ2-1 | - | - | TRBV9 | TGTGCCAGCAGCGTAGGGGCGGGACTCTACAATGAGCAGTTCTTC | CASSVGAGLYNEQFF
TRBJ2-5 | - | TRBD2 | TRBV29-1 | TGCAGCGTTCCGGGACTACTGTACCAAGAGACCCAGTACTTC | CSVPGLLYQETQYF
TRBJ2-3 | - | - | TRBV7-9 | TGTGCCAGCAGCCCCCGAGGTCCGGATACGCAGTATTTT | CASSPRGPDTQYF
TRBJ1-4 | - | TRBD1 | TRBV6-5 | TGTGCCAGCAGGCTGGGACAGGGGCTCGGCGGGGTCTTTTTT | CASRLGQGLGGVFF
TRBJ1-3 | once | - | TRBV6-1 | TGTGCCAGCAGTGCCGCGACGAGGGCCTCTGGAAACACCATATATTTT | CASSAATRASGNTIYF
TRBJ2-2 | - | - | TRBV9 | TGTGCCAGCAGCGAGGGTCAGGGTACCGGGGAGCTGTTTTTT | CASSEGQGTGELFF